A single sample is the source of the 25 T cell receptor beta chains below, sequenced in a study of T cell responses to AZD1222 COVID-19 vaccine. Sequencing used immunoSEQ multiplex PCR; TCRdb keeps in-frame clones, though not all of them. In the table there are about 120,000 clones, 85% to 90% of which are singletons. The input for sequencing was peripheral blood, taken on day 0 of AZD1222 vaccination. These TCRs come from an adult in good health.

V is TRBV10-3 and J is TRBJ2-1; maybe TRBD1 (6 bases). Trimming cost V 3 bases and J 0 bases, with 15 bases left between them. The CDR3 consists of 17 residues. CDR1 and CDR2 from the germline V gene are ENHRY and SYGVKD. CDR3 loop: CAISDPPGQFSYNEQFF. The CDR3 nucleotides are TGTGCCATCAGTGACCCACCCGGACAGTTCTCCTACAATGAGCAGTTCTTC.

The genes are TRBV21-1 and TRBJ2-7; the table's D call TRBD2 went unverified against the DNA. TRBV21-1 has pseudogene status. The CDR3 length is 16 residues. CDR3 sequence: CASVALIGTCSYEQYF. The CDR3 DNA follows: TGTGCCAGTGTAGCCCTCATAGGCACCTGTTCCTACGAGCAGTACTTC.

The CDR3 protein is CASSSRTSEGETQYF. Written as DNA, the CDR3 is TGTGCCAGCAGCAGCCGGACTAGCGAGGGCGAGACCCAGTACTTC. The chain couples TRBV21-1 to TRBJ2-5; TRBD2 is taken as the D call from the table, unchecked against the DNA. TRBV21-1 corresponds to a pseudogene. CDR3 size: 15 residues.

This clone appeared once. The CDR3 sequence: CASSLSSFQPQHF. DNA of the CDR3: TGTGCCAGCAGTTTATCCTCTTTTCAGCCCCAGCATTTT. This chain connects TRBV27 to TRBJ1-5; D unclear. The CDR3 is made up of 13 amino acids. CDR1 and CDR2 (germline): MNHEY, SMNVEV (reference sequence). The V end lost 0 bases, the J end lost 6 bases, and 6 bases lay between the germline ends.

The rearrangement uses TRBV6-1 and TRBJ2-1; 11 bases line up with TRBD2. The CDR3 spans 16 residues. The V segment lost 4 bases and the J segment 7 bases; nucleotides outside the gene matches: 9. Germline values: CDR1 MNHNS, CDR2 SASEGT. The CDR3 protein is CASSAARLAGFNEQFF. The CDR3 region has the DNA TGTGCCAGCAGTGCAGCTCGACTAGCGGGGTTTAATGAGCAGTTCTTC.

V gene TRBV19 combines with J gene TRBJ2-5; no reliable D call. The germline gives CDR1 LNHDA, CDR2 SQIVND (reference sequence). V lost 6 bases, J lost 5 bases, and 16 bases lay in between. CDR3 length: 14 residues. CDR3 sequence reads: CASSPIGPDETQYF. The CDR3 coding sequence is TGTGCCAGTAGCCCAATCGGGCCGGATGAGACCCAGTACTTC.

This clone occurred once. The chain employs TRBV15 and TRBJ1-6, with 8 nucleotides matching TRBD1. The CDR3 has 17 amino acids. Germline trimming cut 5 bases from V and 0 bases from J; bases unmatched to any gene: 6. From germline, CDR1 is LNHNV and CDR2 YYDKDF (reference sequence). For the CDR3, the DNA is TGTGCCACCAGCGACGGGACAGGCGGCTCCTATAATTCACCCCTCCACTTT. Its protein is CATSDGTGGSYNSPLHF.

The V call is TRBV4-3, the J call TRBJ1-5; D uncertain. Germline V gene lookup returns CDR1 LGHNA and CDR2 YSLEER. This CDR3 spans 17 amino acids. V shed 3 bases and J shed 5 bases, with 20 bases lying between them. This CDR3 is CASSHPEGPTYYQPQHF. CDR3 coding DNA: TGCGCCAGCAGCCACCCGGAGGGCCCTACCTATTATCAGCCCCAGCATTTT.

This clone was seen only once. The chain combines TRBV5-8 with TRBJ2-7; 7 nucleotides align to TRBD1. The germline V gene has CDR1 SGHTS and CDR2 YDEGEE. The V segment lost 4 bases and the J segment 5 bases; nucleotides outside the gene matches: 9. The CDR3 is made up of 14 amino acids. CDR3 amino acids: CASSLDRVRHEQYF. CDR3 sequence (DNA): TGTGCCAGCAGCCTTGACAGGGTGAGACACGAGCAGTACTTC.

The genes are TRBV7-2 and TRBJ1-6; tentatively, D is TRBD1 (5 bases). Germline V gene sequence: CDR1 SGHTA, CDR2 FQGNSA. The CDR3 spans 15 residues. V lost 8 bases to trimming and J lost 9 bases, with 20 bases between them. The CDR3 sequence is CASGQRRILGSPLHF. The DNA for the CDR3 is TGTGCCAGCGGACAAAGGCGGATCCTAGGTTCACCCCTCCACTTT.

This CDR3 is CASSSTGSWTEAFF. CDR3 DNA: TGTGCCAGCAGCTCAACAGGGAGCTGGACTGAAGCTTTCTTT. The genes are TRBV7-9 and TRBJ1-1; weak D call: TRBD1 (6 bases). This CDR3 is 14 amino acids long. V dropped 4 bases and J dropped 5 bases, with 14 bases sitting between them. The V gene's germline CDR1 is SEHNR and CDR2 FQNEAQ (reference sequence).

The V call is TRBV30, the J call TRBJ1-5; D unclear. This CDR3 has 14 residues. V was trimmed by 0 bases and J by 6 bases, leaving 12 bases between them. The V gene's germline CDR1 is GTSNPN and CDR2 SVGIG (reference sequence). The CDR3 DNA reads TGTGCCTGGAGTGTCGGGAGGGTGGTTCAGCCCCAGCATTTT. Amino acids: CAWSVGRVVQPQHF.

The CDR3 here is CASSYSPRPRQPQHF. CDR3 nucleotide sequence: TGTGCCAGCAGTTACTCGCCTAGACCGCGACAGCCCCAGCATTTT. V gene TRBV6-2 or TRBV6-3 combines with J gene TRBJ1-5; D is uncertain. This CDR3 is built from 15 residues. V was shortened by 0 bases and J by 7 bases, with 13 bases between the two germline ends. Germline V CDR1 and CDR2: MNHEY, SVGEGT.

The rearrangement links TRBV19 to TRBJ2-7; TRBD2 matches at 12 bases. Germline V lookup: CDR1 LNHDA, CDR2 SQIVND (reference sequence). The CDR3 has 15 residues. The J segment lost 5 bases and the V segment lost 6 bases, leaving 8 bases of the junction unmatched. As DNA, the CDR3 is TGTGCCAGTAGCCCTACTAGCGGGGGGAGGCACGAGCAGTACTTC. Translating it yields CASSPTSGGRHEQYF. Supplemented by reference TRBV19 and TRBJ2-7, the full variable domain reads DGGITQSPKYLFRKEGQNVTLSCEQNLNHDAMYWYRQDPGQGLRLIYYSQIVNDFQKGDIAEGYSVSREKKESFPLTVTSAQKNPTAFYLCASSPTSGGRHEQYFGPGTRLTVT.

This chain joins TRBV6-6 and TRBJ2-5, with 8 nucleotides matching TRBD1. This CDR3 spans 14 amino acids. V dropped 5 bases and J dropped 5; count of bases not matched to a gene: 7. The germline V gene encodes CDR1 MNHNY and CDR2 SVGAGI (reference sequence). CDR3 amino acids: CASSTGQGDETQYF. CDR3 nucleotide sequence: TGTGCCAGCAGTACCGGACAGGGCGATGAGACCCAGTACTTC.

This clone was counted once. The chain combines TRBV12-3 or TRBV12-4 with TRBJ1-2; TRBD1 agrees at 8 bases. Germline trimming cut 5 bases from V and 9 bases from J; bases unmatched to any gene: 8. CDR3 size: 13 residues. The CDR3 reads CASSPRTGLRYTF. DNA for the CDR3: TGTGCCAGCAGTCCCCGGACAGGGTTGCGCTACACCTTC.

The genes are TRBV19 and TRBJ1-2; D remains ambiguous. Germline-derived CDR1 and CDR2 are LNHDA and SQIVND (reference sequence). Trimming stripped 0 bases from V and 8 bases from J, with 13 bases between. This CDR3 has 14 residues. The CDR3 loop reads CASSIDRNSRGYTF. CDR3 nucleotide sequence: TGTGCCAGTAGTATAGATCGCAACTCGAGAGGCTACACCTTC.

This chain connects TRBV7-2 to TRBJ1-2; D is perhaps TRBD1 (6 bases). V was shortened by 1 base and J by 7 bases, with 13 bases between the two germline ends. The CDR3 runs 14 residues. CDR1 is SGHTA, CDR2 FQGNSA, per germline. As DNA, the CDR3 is TGTGCCAGCAGCTTAGGAGGGGGGTACCGTGGCTACACCTTC. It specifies CASSLGGGYRGYTF.

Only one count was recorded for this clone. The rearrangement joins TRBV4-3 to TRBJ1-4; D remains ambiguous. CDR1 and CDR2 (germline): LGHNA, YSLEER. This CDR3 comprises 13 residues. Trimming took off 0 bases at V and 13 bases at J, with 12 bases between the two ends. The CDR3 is CASSQEDAAVLFF. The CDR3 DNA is TGCGCCAGCAGCCAAGAGGACGCGGCGGTACTGTTTTTT.

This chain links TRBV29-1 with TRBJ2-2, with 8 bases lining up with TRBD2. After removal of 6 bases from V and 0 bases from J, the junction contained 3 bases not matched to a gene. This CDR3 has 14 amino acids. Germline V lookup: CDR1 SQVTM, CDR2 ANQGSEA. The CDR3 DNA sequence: TGCAGCGTGGGGGGACTAGCGAACACCGGGGAGCTGTTTTTT. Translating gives CSVGGLANTGELFF.

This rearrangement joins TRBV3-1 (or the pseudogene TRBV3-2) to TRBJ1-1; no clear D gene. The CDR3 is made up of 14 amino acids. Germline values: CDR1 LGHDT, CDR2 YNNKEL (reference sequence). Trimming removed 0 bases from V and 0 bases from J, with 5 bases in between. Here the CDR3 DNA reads TGTGCCAGCAGCCAAGATTGGATGAACACTGAAGCTTTCTTT. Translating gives CASSQDWMNTEAFF.

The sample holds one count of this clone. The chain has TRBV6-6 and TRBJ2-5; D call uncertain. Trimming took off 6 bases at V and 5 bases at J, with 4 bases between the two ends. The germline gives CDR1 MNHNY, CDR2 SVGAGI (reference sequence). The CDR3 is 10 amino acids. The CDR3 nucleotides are TGTGCCAGCAGGCGGGAGACCCAGTACTTC. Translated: CASRRETQYF.

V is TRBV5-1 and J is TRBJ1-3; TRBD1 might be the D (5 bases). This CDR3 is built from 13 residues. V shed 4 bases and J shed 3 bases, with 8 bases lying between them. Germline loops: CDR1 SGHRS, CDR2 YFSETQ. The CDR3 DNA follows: TGCGCCAGCAGCGATACAGGTGGAAACACCATATATTTT. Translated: CASSDTGGNTIYF.

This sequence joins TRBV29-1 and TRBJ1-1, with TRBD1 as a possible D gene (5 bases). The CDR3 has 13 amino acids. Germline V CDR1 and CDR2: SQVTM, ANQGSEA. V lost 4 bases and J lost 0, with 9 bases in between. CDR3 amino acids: CSVGQLLNTEAFF. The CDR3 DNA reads TGCAGCGTTGGACAGCTACTGAACACTGAAGCTTTCTTT.

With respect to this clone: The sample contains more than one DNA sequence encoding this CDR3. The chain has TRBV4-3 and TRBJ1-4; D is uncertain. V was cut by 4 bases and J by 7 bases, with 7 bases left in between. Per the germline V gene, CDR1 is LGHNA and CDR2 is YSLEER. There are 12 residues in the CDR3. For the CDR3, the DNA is TGCGCCAGCAGCCGGGGAGGTGAAAAACTGTTTTTT. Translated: CASSRGGEKLFF.